A single T cell receptor (beta chain) is shown here with its context. The data originate from a study of cytomegalovirus exposure and HLA in healthy donors. With 60 Vbeta and 13 Jbeta primers, the PCR was carried out. The data were produced by immunoSEQ multiplex PCR, yet TCRdb's version contains in-frame clones alone and is incomplete. This table has some 180,000 clones, 75% to 85% appearing once. Sequenced input: PBMCs. The clonotype originates from a man aged 18-30 years in good health and CMV-seronegative.

The CDR3 DNA is TGTGCCAGCAGCTTAGTACAGGGTCCCTACGAGCAGTACTTC. It encodes CASSLVQGPYEQYF. V usage is TRBV11-2 and J usage is TRBJ2-7; tentative D call: TRBD1 (6 bases). Looked up from germline, CDR1 is SGHAT and CDR2 is FQNNGV. The CDR3 sequence is 14 residues long. Deletions cut 1 base from V and 2 bases from J, with 9 bases between. The full variable domain, with the rest looked up from reference TRBV11-2 and TRBJ2-7, is EAGVAQSPRYKIIEKRQSVAFWCNPISGHATLYWYQQILGQGPKLLIQFQNNGVVDDSQLPKDRFSAERLKGVDSTLKIQPAKLEDSAVYLCASSLVQGPYEQYFGPGTRLTVT.